Following are 6 T cell receptor beta chains from one sample sequenced in a study of T cell clonality in common variable immunodeficiency (dated by TCRdb to between 2015 and 2017). The receptor library was made with the immunoSEQ multiplex PCR assay. Drawn from immuneACCESS, this table holds only the in-frame rearrangements with V and J called that TCRdb kept. Clones are partly lost; checked studies trace under half to an unresolved V gene and leave the rest unexplained. There are tens of thousands of clones in this sample, and none of them is a singleton. About 3.8% of the sample is held by the ten biggest clonotypes. Material: peripheral blood mononuclear cells. The receptors shown here come from a person aged 18-70 years in good health.

This clone came up many times. From the germline J gene comes the end of the CDR3, since the read stops 3 residues before it. The V gene is TRBV6-4, the J gene TRBJ1-5, with TRBD1 identical over 7 bases. This CDR3 has 19 amino acids. Losses at the gene ends were 2 bases for V and 0 bases for J; bases not matched to a gene: 13. Per germline, CDR1 MRHNA and CDR2 SNTAGT. CDR3 region: CASSDPTGRGLYSNQPQHF. The sequenced part of the CDR3 DNA is TGTGCCAGCAGTGACCCGACAGGGAGGGGATTATATAGCAATCAGCCC.

This clone has ten or more counts. The read ends 3 residues early relative to the CDR3; the germline J gene fills the gap. The gene calls are TRBV7-2 and TRBJ2-1, with TRBD2 matching 7 bases. The CDR3 contains 13 residues. Germline values: CDR1 SGHTA, CDR2 FQGNSA. J gave up 6 bases and V 2 bases, and 1 base lay outside the gene matches. This CDR3 reads CASSLQRGNEQFF. CDR3 DNA, as far as it was read: TGTGCCAGCAGCTTACAGCGGGGCAATGAG.

As to this clone: The CDR3 goes on 3 residues after the read ends, and that part is filled in from the germline J gene. This rearrangement joins TRBV20-1 to TRBJ1-2; a possible D gene is TRBD1 (6 bases). The CDR3 is made up of 14 amino acids. The germline V gene has CDR1 DFQATT and CDR2 SNEGSKA (reference sequence). CDR3 DNA (partial): TGCAGTGCTGCGGGGGCCCTTAGCACAGATACC. Amino acid sequence: CSAAGALSTDT. The whole CDR3 protein reads CSAAGALSTDTYTF.

This clone was seen only a few times. This may arise from a read error, as a much more abundant clone is one base away. The CDR3 end falls 3 residues outside the read, so it is completed with the germline J gene. The chain has TRBV20-1 and TRBJ2-3, with 7 bases fitting TRBD1. CDR3 length: 16 amino acids. Germline V gene sequence: CDR1 DFQATT, CDR2 SNEGSKA (reference sequence). CDR3 DNA (partial): TGCAGTGCCAGCAATCAACGGGACAGACACAATCAGCCG. Translating gives CSASNQRDRHNQP. The CDR3, in full, reads CSASNQRDRHNQPQYF.

Ten or more counts support this clone. The read halts 3 residues ahead of the CDR3 end, with the missing end drawn from the germline J gene. This chain connects TRBV4-2 to TRBJ2-1; possibly TRBD1 for D (5 bases). CDR1 LGHNA and CDR2 YNFKEQ come from the germline V gene. This CDR3 region has 15 residues. The germline V and J ends were trimmed by 4 bases and 8 bases, with 18 bases remaining between them. Incomplete CDR3 DNA: TGTGCCAGCAGCCTAAATCAAGGGGAACGGGATGAG. This encodes CASSLNQGERDE. The whole CDR3 protein reads CASSLNQGERDEQFF.

This clone was counted a few times. The read ends 3 residues early relative to the CDR3; the germline J gene fills the gap. The V and J genes are TRBV19 and TRBJ1-2; TRBD1 matches at 7 bases. This CDR3 spans 18 amino acids. Germline CDR1 is LNHDA and CDR2 is SQIVND (reference sequence). The part of the CDR3 DNA that was read is TGTGCCAGTAGTATTGGATTATCGTGGGACAGCCAGTCCTACGAC. Residues: CASSIGLSWDSQSYD. The complete CDR3 reads CASSIGLSWDSQSYDYTF.